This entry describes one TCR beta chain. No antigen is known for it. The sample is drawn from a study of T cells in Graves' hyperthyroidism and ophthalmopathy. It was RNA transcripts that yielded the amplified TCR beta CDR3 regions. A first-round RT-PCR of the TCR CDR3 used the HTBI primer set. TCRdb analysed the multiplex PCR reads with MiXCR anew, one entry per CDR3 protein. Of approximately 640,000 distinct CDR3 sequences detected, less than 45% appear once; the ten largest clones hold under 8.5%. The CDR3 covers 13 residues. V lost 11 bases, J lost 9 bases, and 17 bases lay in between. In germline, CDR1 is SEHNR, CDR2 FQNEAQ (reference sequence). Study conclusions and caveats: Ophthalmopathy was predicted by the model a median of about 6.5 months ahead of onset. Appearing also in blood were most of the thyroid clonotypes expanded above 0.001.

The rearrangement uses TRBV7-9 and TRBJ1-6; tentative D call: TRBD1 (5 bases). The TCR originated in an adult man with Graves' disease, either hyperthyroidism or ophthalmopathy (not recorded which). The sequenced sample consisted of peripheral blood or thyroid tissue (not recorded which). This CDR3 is CAWSGGGSSPLHF. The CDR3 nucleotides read TGTGCCTGGAGTGGCGGGGGATCTTCACCCCTCCACTTT.